These 10 T cell receptor beta chains originate from one sample sequenced in a study of identical twins. MiXCR, run by TCRdb on the 5' RACE reads, gives a single entry per CDR3 protein. The data show approximately 1.8 million distinct CDR3 sequences, roughly 35% seen once. Sequenced input: cord blood. Source of these receptors: a newborn girl in good health.

This clonotype came up many times. The rearrangement links TRBV5-1 to TRBJ2-1; unclear D gene. V shed 0 bases and J shed 6 bases, with 10 bases lying between them. The CDR3 is 14 amino acids. Germline assignment: CDR1 SGHRS and CDR2 YFSETQ. The CDR3 DNA reads TGCGCCAGCAGCTTGGGTTCGCGGTCCAATGAGCAGTTCTTC. It translates to CASSLGSRSNEQFF.

This clonotype was seen more than once but under ten times. The chain carries TRBV6-1 and TRBJ1-5; no firm D call. V gave up 4 bases and J gave up 10 bases, with 14 bases separating them. The V gene's germline CDR1 is MNHNS and CDR2 SASEGT. The CDR3 contains 13 residues. The CDR3 nucleotides read TGTGCCAGCAGTGTCTCCGCGTCCTTACCCCAGCATTTT. Its protein product is CASSVSASLPQHF.

In this sample, this clonotype turned up a few times. The chain has TRBV10-3 and TRBJ1-6; D uncertain. Per the germline V gene, CDR1 is ENHRY and CDR2 is SYGVKD. Between the trimmed V and J ends, which lost 4 bases and 2 bases, there was a span of 15 bases. This CDR3 is built from 17 residues. The CDR3 DNA reads TGTGCCATCAGTGTAGACCCCGGGAGGGCCTATAATTCACCCCTCCACTTT. It codes for CAISVDPGRAYNSPLHF.

Written as DNA, the CDR3 is TGTGCCAGCAGCCCCTATACGGGACTAGGCTTTAATGAGCAGTACTTC. This translates into CASSPYTGLGFNEQYF. J is TRBJ2-4 and V is TRBV7-9; the match to TRBD2 covers 8 bases. The V and J ends lost 5 bases and 13 bases, in that order; junction bases with no gene match: 19. The CDR3 length is 16 residues. In germline, CDR1 is SEHNR, CDR2 FQNEAQ (reference sequence).

The rearrangement uses TRBV6-1 and TRBJ2-5, with TRBD1 identical over 7 bases. This CDR3 spans 14 amino acids. Germline-derived CDR1 and CDR2 are MNHNS and SASEGT. Unmatched junction bases numbered 3, after V lost 2 bases and J lost 3 bases. DNA for the CDR3: TGTGCCAGCAGTGAAAGGGACAGCAAAGAGACCCAGTACTTC. Residues: CASSERDSKETQYF.

This rearrangement joins TRBV7-8 to TRBJ2-7; D is possibly TRBD2 (6 bases). V lost 2 bases to trimming and J lost 5 bases, with 16 bases between them. The germline V gene has CDR1 SGHVS and CDR2 FQNEAQ. CDR3 length: 15 amino acids. DNA of the CDR3: TGTGCCAGCAGCTTACGTCGGGGGAAAACAAACGAGCAGTACTTC. Amino acid sequence: CASSLRRGKTNEQYF.

In this sample, this clonotype turned up a few times. This chain uses TRBV20-1 with TRBJ2-7; D not certain. Trimming pared 1 base from V and 6 bases from J, leaving 19 bases between. Germline loops: CDR1 DFQATT, CDR2 SNEGSKA (reference sequence). This CDR3 has 15 residues. CDR3 region: CSARGFEPHTPEQYF. In nucleotides, the CDR3 is TGCAGTGCTAGAGGGTTTGAACCCCACACACCCGAGCAGTACTTC.

The chain carries TRBV11-2 and TRBJ2-1; D gene uncertain. The CDR3 loop spans 15 amino acids. The germline gives CDR1 SGHAT, CDR2 FQNNGV. V shed 5 bases and J shed 8 bases, with 19 bases lying between them. DNA for the CDR3: TGTGCCAGCAGCCCCCGGACGGGTCCATGGGATGAGCAGTTCTTC. Translated, it gives CASSPRTGPWDEQFF.

This clonotype has only a few counts. This chain uses TRBV20-1 with TRBJ1-5; D is unclear. Between the trimmed V and J ends, which lost 1 base and 6 bases, there was a span of 10 bases. Per the germline V gene, CDR1 is DFQATT and CDR2 is SNEGSKA (reference sequence). CDR3 length equals 13 residues. For the CDR3, the DNA is TGCAGTGCTAGAGTGGAGGGAAGTCAGCCCCAGCATTTT. Translating it yields CSARVEGSQPQHF.

The chain joins TRBV12-3 or TRBV12-4 to TRBJ2-1, with D possibly TRBD1 on 5 matching bases. This CDR3 has 15 residues. V shed 3 bases and J shed 8 bases, with 17 bases lying between them. The CDR3 DNA sequence: TGTGCCAGCAGTTTCTGGAGTAAAAAAGGGGATGAGCAGTTCTTC. Its translation is CASSFWSKKGDEQFF.